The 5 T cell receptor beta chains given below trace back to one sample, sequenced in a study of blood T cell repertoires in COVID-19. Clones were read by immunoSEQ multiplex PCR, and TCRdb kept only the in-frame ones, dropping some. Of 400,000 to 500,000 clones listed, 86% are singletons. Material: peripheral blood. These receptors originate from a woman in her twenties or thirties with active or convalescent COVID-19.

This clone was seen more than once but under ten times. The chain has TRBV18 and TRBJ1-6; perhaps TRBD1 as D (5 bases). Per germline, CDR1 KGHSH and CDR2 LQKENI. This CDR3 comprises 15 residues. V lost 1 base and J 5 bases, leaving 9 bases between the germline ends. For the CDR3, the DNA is TGTGCCAGCTCACCACAGGGGTCCGATAATTCACCCCTCCACTTT. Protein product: CASSPQGSDNSPLHF.

The CDR3: CASSLLFRLAGESTGELFF. The CDR3 DNA reads TGTGCCAGCAGCTTACTCTTTAGACTAGCGGGAGAGAGCACCGGGGAGCTGTTTTTT. The J gene is TRBJ2-2, the V gene TRBV7-8; 12 nucleotides line up with TRBD2. This CDR3 region has 19 residues. Germline trimming cut 2 bases from V and 4 bases from J; bases unmatched to any gene: 11. Germline V gene data show CDR1 as SGHVS and CDR2 as FQNEAQ.

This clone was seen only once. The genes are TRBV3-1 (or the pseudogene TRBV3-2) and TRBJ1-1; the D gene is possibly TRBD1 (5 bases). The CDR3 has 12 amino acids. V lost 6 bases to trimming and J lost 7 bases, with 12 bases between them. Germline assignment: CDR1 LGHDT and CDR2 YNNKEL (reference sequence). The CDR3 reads CASSYGHLEAFF. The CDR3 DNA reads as TGTGCCAGCAGTTACGGACACCTTGAAGCTTTCTTT.

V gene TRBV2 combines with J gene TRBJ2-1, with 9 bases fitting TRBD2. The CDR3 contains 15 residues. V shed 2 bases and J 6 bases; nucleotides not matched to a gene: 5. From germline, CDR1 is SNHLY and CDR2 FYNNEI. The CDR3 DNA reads TGTGCCAGCAGTGAAAGGACTAGCGCGCCCAATGAGCAGTTCTTC. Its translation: CASSERTSAPNEQFF.

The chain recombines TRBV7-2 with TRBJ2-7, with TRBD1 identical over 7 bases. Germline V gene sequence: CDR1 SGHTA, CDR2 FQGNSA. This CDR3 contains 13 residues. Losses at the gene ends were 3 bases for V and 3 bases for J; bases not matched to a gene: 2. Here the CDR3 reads CASSLPGGYEQYF. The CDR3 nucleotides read TGTGCCAGCAGCTTGCCAGGGGGCTACGAGCAGTACTTC. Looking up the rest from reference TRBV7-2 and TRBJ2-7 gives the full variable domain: GAGVSQSPSNKVTEKGKDVELRCDPISGHTALYWYRQSLGQGLEFLIYFQGNSAPDKSGLPSDRFSAERTGGSVSTLTIQRTQQEDSAVYLCASSLPGGYEQYFGPGTRLTVT.